The present TCR beta chain was sequenced within a study of graft-versus-host responses after intestinal transplantation. In the study overall: As for transplant type, recipients had multivisceral, liver-intestinal, or isolated intestinal grafts. Anti-thymocyte globulin induction, then tacrolimus and steroids for about three years, went to all recipients. Study-wide results and limits: Where graft-donor T cell macrochimerism was present, patients had high graft-versus-host to host-versus-graft clonal ratios in allografts. Recipient marrow showed GvH clones, some seen first in ileum or blood.

The method was immunoSEQ multiplex PCR; TCRdb's version includes in-frame clones alone and lacks a portion of them. Counted here are around 96,000 clones, approximately 90% occurring once; the ten biggest clones make up roughly 0.17%. The CDR3 is 15 residues long. The germline gives CDR1 MNHEY, CDR2 SVGAGI. Trimming pared 2 bases from V and 6 bases from J, leaving 16 bases between. Worth noting for this clone: Its specificity is not known.

The receptor was derived from a human donor who received an intestinal transplant. The chain combines TRBV6-5 with TRBJ1-1, with D tentatively TRBD1 (6 bases). The source material was unstimulated CD4+ T cells sorted from spleen or lymph node cells, sampled before intestinal transplant. CDR3 DNA sequence: TGTGCCAGCAGTTACAGTGTCAGACAGGCCTCTGAAGCTTTCTTT. Its translation is CASSYSVRQASEAFF.